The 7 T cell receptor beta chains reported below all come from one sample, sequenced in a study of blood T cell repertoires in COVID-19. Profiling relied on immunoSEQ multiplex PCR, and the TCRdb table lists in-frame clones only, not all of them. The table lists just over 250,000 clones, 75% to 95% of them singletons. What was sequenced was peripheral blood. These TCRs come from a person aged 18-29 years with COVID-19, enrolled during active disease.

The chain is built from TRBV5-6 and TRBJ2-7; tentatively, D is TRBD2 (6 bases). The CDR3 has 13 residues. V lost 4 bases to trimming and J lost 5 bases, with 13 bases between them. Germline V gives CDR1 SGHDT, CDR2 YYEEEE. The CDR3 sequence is CASSIGGANEQYF. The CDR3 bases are TGTGCCAGCAGCATCGGGGGAGCCAACGAGCAGTACTTC.

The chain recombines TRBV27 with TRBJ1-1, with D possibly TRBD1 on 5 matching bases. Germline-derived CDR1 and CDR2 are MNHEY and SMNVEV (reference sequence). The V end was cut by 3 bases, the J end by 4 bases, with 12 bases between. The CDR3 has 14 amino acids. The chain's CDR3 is CASSFQGSLTEAFF. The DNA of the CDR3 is TGTGCCAGCAGTTTCCAGGGCAGTCTCACTGAAGCTTTCTTT.

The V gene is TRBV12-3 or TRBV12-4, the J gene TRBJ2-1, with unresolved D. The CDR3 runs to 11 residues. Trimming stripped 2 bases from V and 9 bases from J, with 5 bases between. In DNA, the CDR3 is TGTGCCAGCAGTTTAACGGGTGAGCAGTTCTTC. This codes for CASSLTGEQFF.

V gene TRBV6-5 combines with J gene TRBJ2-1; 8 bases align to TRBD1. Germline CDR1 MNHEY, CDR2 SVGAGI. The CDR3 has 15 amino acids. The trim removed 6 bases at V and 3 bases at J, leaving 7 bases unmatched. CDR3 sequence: CASRPGQASYNEQFF. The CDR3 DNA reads TGTGCCAGCAGGCCGGGACAGGCTAGCTACAATGAGCAGTTCTTC.

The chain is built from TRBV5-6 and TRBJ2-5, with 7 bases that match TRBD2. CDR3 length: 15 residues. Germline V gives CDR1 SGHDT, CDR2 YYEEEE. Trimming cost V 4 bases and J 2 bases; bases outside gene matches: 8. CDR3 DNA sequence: TGTGCCAGCAGCCTCCCCCGTAGCGGGCAAGAGACCCAGTACTTC. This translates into CASSLPRSGQETQYF.

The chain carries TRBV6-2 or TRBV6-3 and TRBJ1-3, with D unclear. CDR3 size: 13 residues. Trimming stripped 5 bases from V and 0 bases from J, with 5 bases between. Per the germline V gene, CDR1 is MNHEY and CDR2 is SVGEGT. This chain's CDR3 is CASSIYSGNTIYF. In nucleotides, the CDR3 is TGTGCCAGCAGTATCTACTCTGGAAACACCATATATTTT.

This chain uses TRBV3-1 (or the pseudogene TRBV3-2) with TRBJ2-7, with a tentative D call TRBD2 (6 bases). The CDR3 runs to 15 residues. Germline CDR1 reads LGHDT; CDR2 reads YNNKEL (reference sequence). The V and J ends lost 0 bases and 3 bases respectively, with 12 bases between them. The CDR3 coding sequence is TGTGCCAGCAGCCAAGATAGGGGACTCTTCTACGAGCAGTACTTC. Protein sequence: CASSQDRGLFYEQYF.